This T cell receptor beta chain was profiled in a study of T cell repertoires in cytomegalovirus infection. Study-wide context: Signatures in public TCR beta sequences pointed to both CMV infection and matching HLA type.

Whole-study findings and limits: Across the ex vivo response, the dominant clonotypes were HLA-C-restricted CMV-specific TCR beta clonotypes. Identification of carriers of CMV plus the relevant HLA was achieved through cumulative public TCR beta family frequency.

This clonotype was seen more than once but under ten times. Its antigen is not known. Via MiXCR, TCRdb re-called the reads, giving one row per CDR3 protein. The sample has some 320,000 distinct CDR3 sequences, 8% to 10% seen once; the top ten hold about 4.5%. V lost 5 bases, J lost 7 bases, and 9 bases lay in between. CDR1 WSHSY and CDR2 SAAADI come from the germline V gene. CDR3 length: 11 amino acids. The gene calls are TRBV10-2 and TRBJ2-7; no clear D gene. This clonotype originated in a human donor in good health (CMV status not recorded). Some clones in this sample may be carry-over from other donors' samples. Sequenced input: PBMCs. The CDR3 region is CASSSGWEQYF. The CDR3 DNA is TGCGCCAGCAGTTCAGGATGGGAGCAGTACTTC.